A single sample is the source of the 14 T cell receptor beta chains below, sequenced in a study of cytomegalovirus exposure and HLA in healthy donors. Use of 60 Vbeta and 13 Jbeta primers characterized the PCR. Sequencing was performed with immunoSEQ multiplex PCR; in TCRdb, only in-frame clones are kept and a portion is missing. The repertoire holds 110,000 to 150,000 clones, with around 10% as singletons. Sequencing was carried out using PBMCs. All receptors come from a man aged 50 to 59 in good health and CMV-seronegative.

This clone has a handful of counts. J is TRBJ2-7 and V is TRBV5-4, with 9 bases that match TRBD2. The CDR3 contains 14 residues. The trim removed 4 bases at V and 2 bases at J, leaving 4 bases unmatched. CDR1 SGHNT and CDR2 YYREEE come from the germline V gene (reference sequence). Here the CDR3 DNA reads TGTGCCAGCAGCCTCTCTAGCGGGGCCTACGAGCAGTACTTC. Amino acids: CASSLSSGAYEQYF.

The genes are TRBV19 and TRBJ2-1; maybe TRBD1 (6 bases). V was pared by 5 bases and J by 6 bases, with 8 bases between. The germline V gene encodes CDR1 LNHDA and CDR2 SQIVND (reference sequence). CDR3 size: 12 residues. Written as DNA, the CDR3 is TGTGCCAGTAGTTACAGGGTCAATGAGCAGTTCTTC. Residues: CASSYRVNEQFF.

This chain joins TRBV7-3 and TRBJ2-1, with 12 bases that match TRBD2. V shed 4 bases and J 5 bases; nucleotides not matched to a gene: 3. CDR1 and CDR2 (germline): SGHTA, FQGTGA. There are 15 residues in the CDR3. DNA of the CDR3: TGTGCCAGCAGCTCAACTAGCGGGAGGAACAATGAGCAGTTCTTC. It codes for CASSSTSGRNNEQFF.

Worth noting for this clone: The same CDR3 is also encoded by other DNA sequences in this sample. This chain uses TRBV30 with TRBJ1-4, with TRBD1 identical over 10 bases. Germline V gene data show CDR1 as GTSNPN and CDR2 as SVGIG (reference sequence). V shed 3 bases and J 8 bases; nucleotides not matched to a gene: 6. This CDR3 is built from 14 residues. The CDR3 DNA reads as TGTGCCTGGAGGGCCGGGACAGGGGACGAAAAACTGTTTTTT. This codes for CAWRAGTGDEKLFF.

The chain links TRBV5-4 to TRBJ2-7, with D perhaps matching TRBD2 (5 bases). This CDR3 has 14 amino acids. Trimming took off 4 bases at V and 0 bases at J, with 11 bases between the two ends. From germline, CDR1 is SGHNT and CDR2 YYREEE (reference sequence). The CDR3 loop is CASSPSGSSYEQYF. CDR3 coding DNA: TGTGCCAGCAGCCCCAGCGGAAGCTCCTACGAGCAGTACTTC.

This clone has more than one count but fewer than ten. The chain uses TRBV11-2 and TRBJ1-1, with D unclear. CDR3 length equals 14 residues. Germline values: CDR1 SGHAT, CDR2 FQNNGV. The germline V and J ends were trimmed by 3 bases and 5 bases, with 13 bases remaining between them. The CDR3 DNA sequence: TGTGCCAGCAGCTTCCCCACGGGGAAAACTGAAGCTTTCTTT. Translating it yields CASSFPTGKTEAFF.

The chain carries TRBV5-6 and TRBJ2-7, with 7 positions matching TRBD1. The CDR3 consists of 14 residues. Trimming at V came to 4 bases and at J to 3 bases, leaving 7 bases not matched to a gene. Looked up from germline, CDR1 is SGHDT and CDR2 is YYEEEE. CDR3 amino acids: CASSPRQGYYEQYF. The CDR3 DNA reads as TGTGCCAGCAGCCCAAGACAGGGCTACTACGAGCAGTACTTC.

This clone showed up just a few times. V and J are TRBV18 and TRBJ2-5, with 9 bases aligning to TRBD1. Losses at the gene ends were 1 base for V and 4 bases for J; bases not matched to a gene: 10. Germline V gene data show CDR1 as KGHSH and CDR2 as LQKENI. The CDR3 has 17 amino acids. CDR3 region: CASSPLRTGALTETQYF. CDR3 DNA: TGTGCCAGCTCACCACTGAGGACAGGGGCACTGACAGAGACCCAGTACTTC.

This chain uses TRBV27 with TRBJ2-7, with TRBD2 matching 8 bases. Germline CDR1 is MNHEY and CDR2 is SMNVEV (reference sequence). The CDR3 spans 15 residues. Trimming at V came to 5 bases and at J to 2 bases, leaving 8 bases not matched to a gene. The CDR3 sequence: CASSLSGTSPYEQYF. For the CDR3, the DNA is TGTGCCAGCAGTCTTAGCGGGACTAGTCCCTACGAGCAGTACTTC.

The chain couples TRBV6-6 to TRBJ1-2; D ambiguous. The CDR3 sequence is 12 residues long. Trimming stripped 7 bases from V and 4 bases from J, with 10 bases between. Germline lookup yields CDR1 MNHNY and CDR2 SVGAGI (reference sequence). CDR3 in DNA: TGTGCCAGCACCCTCTCGGTCTATGGCTACACCTTC. Its translation is CASTLSVYGYTF.

V is TRBV27 and J is TRBJ2-7; D remains ambiguous. The V and J ends lost 2 bases and 4 bases respectively, with 6 bases between them. From germline, CDR1 is MNHEY and CDR2 SMNVEV (reference sequence). This CDR3 is 12 amino acids long. The CDR3 nucleotides are TGTGCCAGCAGTTTAGTGAGTTACGAGCAGTACTTC. Its protein is CASSLVSYEQYF.

The rearrangement links TRBV9 to TRBJ1-3; TRBD1 is a possible D gene (5 bases). The germline CDR1 and CDR2 sequences are SGDLS and YYNGEE. V gave up 2 bases and J gave up 8 bases, with 11 bases separating them. This CDR3 spans 13 amino acids. The CDR3 nucleotides are TGTGCCAGCAGCGTGGTGGGGGAGGACACCATATATTTT. It translates to CASSVVGEDTIYF.

The chain has TRBV19 and TRBJ2-2, with 8 bases fitting TRBD2. CDR3 length: 14 amino acids. CDR1 and CDR2 from the germline V gene are LNHDA and SQIVND (reference sequence). With 6 bases clipped from V and 4 bases from J, the junction kept 4 bases outside the gene matches. The CDR3 protein is CASRREASTGELFF. The CDR3 DNA is TGTGCCAGTAGGCGGGAGGCAAGCACCGGGGAGCTGTTTTTT.

This clone was seen a handful of times. V gene TRBV28 combines with J gene TRBJ2-7, with D perhaps TRBD2 (5 bases). CDR3 length: 14 amino acids. Deletions cut 8 bases from V and 0 bases from J, with 14 bases between. Per the germline V gene, CDR1 is MDHEN and CDR2 is SYDVKM. CDR3 sequence reads: CASGSVGSSYEQYF. The CDR3 DNA is TGTGCCAGCGGATCGGTTGGGAGCTCCTACGAGCAGTACTTC.